This passage covers 27 T cell receptor beta chains from one sample sequenced in a study of blood T cell repertoires in COVID-19. Generated by immunoSEQ multiplex PCR, the TCRdb table keeps only in-frame clones and is missing some. The sample yields 99,000 or so clones, about 76% seen once. The sample taken for sequencing was peripheral blood. These TCRs come from a woman aged 70 to 79 with acute or convalescent COVID-19.

The chain is built from TRBV18 and TRBJ2-4; TRBD1 agrees at 10 bases. The length of the CDR3 is 19 residues. V trimming: 5 bases; J trimming: 1 base; junction bases outside the gene matches: 14. In germline, CDR1 is KGHSH, CDR2 LQKENI. The CDR3 reads CASSRSGTGEREAKNIQYF. DNA of the CDR3: TGTGCCAGCTCAAGGTCCGGGACAGGGGAAAGGGAGGCCAAAAACATTCAGTACTTC. The full variable domain, its missing parts supplied by reference TRBV18 and TRBJ2-4, is NAGVMQNPRHLVRRRGQEARLRCSPMKGHSHVYWYRQLPEEGLKFMVYLQKENIIDESGMPKERFSAEFPKEGPSILRIQQVVRGDSAAYFCASSRSGTGEREAKNIQYFGAGTRLSVL.

The V call is TRBV11-2, the J call TRBJ1-2, with D perhaps TRBD1 (5 bases). Germline V gives CDR1 SGHAT, CDR2 FQNNGV. V shed 5 bases and J shed 3 bases, with 13 bases lying between them. CDR3 length equals 14 residues. DNA of the CDR3: TGTGCCAGCAGCGCGCGGGACCTCCACTATGGCTACACCTTC. Protein product: CASSARDLHYGYTF.

This clone was seen a few times. The V gene is TRBV4-3, the J gene TRBJ1-1; D is ambiguous. The CDR3 consists of 13 residues. V lost 3 bases and J lost 1, with 6 bases in between. The germline gives CDR1 LGHNA, CDR2 YSLEER. In DNA form, the CDR3 reads TGCGCCAGCAGCCAGACAAAGAACACTGAAGCTTTCTTT. The encoded protein is CASSQTKNTEAFF.

The chain carries TRBV13 and TRBJ2-5; 9 nucleotides match TRBD2. V dropped 6 bases and J dropped 5; count of bases not matched to a gene: 13. This CDR3 contains 16 residues. Germline V gives CDR1 PRHDT, CDR2 FYEKMQ (reference sequence). For the CDR3, the DNA is TGTGCCAGCAGTCACTCCCGGCGGGGGGGCGGGGAGACCCAGTACTTC. Amino acid sequence: CASSHSRRGGGETQYF.

The chain employs TRBV7-8 and TRBJ1-2; 8 bases line up with TRBD1. V trimming: 7 bases; J trimming: 5 bases; junction bases outside the gene matches: 6. Germline CDR1 and CDR2: SGHVS and FQNEAQ. This CDR3 has 13 amino acids. CDR3 DNA: TGTGCCAGCACCCTGGACAGGGCTTATGGCTACACCTTC. As protein: CASTLDRAYGYTF.

The chain has TRBV2 and TRBJ2-2, with D possibly TRBD1 on 5 matching bases. Germline assignment: CDR1 SNHLY and CDR2 FYNNEI. V was cut by 1 base and J by 6 bases, with 15 bases left in between. CDR3 length: 16 residues. CDR3 residues: CASSEGAGRSPGELFF. The CDR3 DNA reads TGTGCCAGCAGTGAAGGGGCAGGGCGGTCTCCCGGGGAGCTGTTTTTT.

The chain recombines TRBV30 with TRBJ2-7; TRBD2 matches 12 bases. CDR1 GTSNPN and CDR2 SVGIG come from the germline V gene (reference sequence). Unmatched junction bases numbered 8, after V lost 4 bases and J lost 4 bases. This CDR3 contains 15 residues. CDR3 residues: CAWKASGGVVYEQYF. CDR3 sequence (DNA): TGTGCCTGGAAAGCTAGCGGGGGGGTCGTTTACGAGCAGTACTTC.

CDR3 nucleotide sequence: TGTGCCTGGACCCCAGGGGCGGTTTCCGGCGAAAAACTGTTTTTT. It encodes CAWTPGAVSGEKLFF. The gene calls are TRBV30 and TRBJ1-4, with a weak D call TRBD1 (6 bases). The germline V gene has CDR1 GTSNPN and CDR2 SVGIG (reference sequence). V was trimmed by 4 bases and J by 8 bases, leaving 20 bases between them. This CDR3 is built from 15 residues.

J is TRBJ2-7 and V is TRBV7-9; TRBD1 matches at 8 bases. CDR3 length equals 16 residues. In germline, CDR1 is SEHNR, CDR2 FQNEAQ (reference sequence). V was pared by 5 bases and J by 3 bases, with 12 bases of the junction left unmatched. The chain's CDR3 is CASSPPQVDRVYEQYF. The CDR3 nucleotides read TGTGCCAGCAGCCCGCCCCAAGTGGACAGGGTCTACGAGCAGTACTTC.

This sequence joins TRBV5-1 and TRBJ2-3, with a weak D call TRBD1 (6 bases). Trimming removed 0 bases from V and 4 bases from J, with 12 bases in between. The CDR3 extends over 15 amino acids. Per germline, CDR1 SGHRS and CDR2 YFSETQ. The DNA for the CDR3 is TGCGCCAGCAGCTTGGCTGTGGGGGCGGCAGATACGCAGTATTTT. Translated: CASSLAVGAADTQYF.

The chain links TRBV12-3 or TRBV12-4 to TRBJ1-2, with a possible D match to TRBD1 (5 bases). The V end lost 8 bases, the J end lost 4 bases, and 14 bases lay between the germline ends. The CDR3 extends over 13 amino acids. CDR3 coding DNA: TGTGCCAGCGGACTGGAGGGGACCTATGGCTACACCTTC. This translates into CASGLEGTYGYTF.

The sample holds one count of this clone. For the CDR3, the DNA is TGTGCCATCAGTGATTCCGGGTTTGGCACTGAAGCTTTCTTT. Translated: CAISDSGFGTEAFF. The chain is built from TRBV10-3 and TRBJ1-1; the D is unclear. The V gene lost 3 bases and the J gene lost 4 bases, with 12 bases spanning the gap. There are 14 residues in the CDR3. Germline lookup yields CDR1 ENHRY and CDR2 SYGVKD.

The chain is built from TRBV3-1 (or the pseudogene TRBV3-2) and TRBJ1-1; unclear D gene. CDR1 and CDR2 from the germline V gene are LGHDT and YNNKEL (reference sequence). Trimming removed 4 bases from V and 0 bases from J, with 9 bases in between. The CDR3 sequence is 14 residues long. The CDR3, as DNA: TGTGCCAGCAGCCGCCAGGCCTTGAACACTGAAGCTTTCTTT. Translating it yields CASSRQALNTEAFF.

The V call is TRBV19, the J call TRBJ2-7; D is possibly TRBD1 (6 bases). This CDR3 is built from 14 residues. Germline CDR1 and CDR2: LNHDA and SQIVND (reference sequence). The ends were cut back, 6 bases at V and 0 bases at J, with 12 bases in the middle. In DNA form, the CDR3 reads TGTGCCAGTAGAGACAGGCCAAGCTCCTACGAGCAGTACTTC. Encoded protein: CASRDRPSSYEQYF.

DNA for the CDR3: TGTGCCAGCAGCTTGGACGGTTACGAGCAGTACTTC. This translates into CASSLDGYEQYF. The V gene is TRBV5-4, the J gene TRBJ2-7; no clear D gene. Germline loops: CDR1 SGHNT, CDR2 YYREEE (reference sequence). The V gene lost 0 bases and the J gene lost 4 bases, with 5 bases spanning the gap. The CDR3 consists of 12 residues.

V usage is TRBV2 and J usage is TRBJ2-4; D remains ambiguous. V was trimmed by 4 bases and J by 0 bases, leaving 22 bases between them. Per the germline V gene, CDR1 is SNHLY and CDR2 is FYNNEI. The CDR3 is made up of 19 amino acids. Written as DNA, the CDR3 is TGTGCCAGCAGTGGGGCACCTCGGTTGGCAGACCTAGCCAAAAACATTCAGTACTTC. Protein sequence: CASSGAPRLADLAKNIQYF.

The chain employs TRBV18 and TRBJ2-1; 9 bases align to TRBD2. The CDR3 length is 18 residues. V lost 3 bases and J lost 8; bases outside the gene matches: 17. CDR1 KGHSH and CDR2 LQKENI come from the germline V gene. CDR3 bases: TGTGCCAGCTCACCCCCGAATGCTCTAGCGGGGCCGGGAGATGAGCAGTTCTTC. Its protein is CASSPPNALAGPGDEQFF. Drawing the rest from reference TRBV18 and TRBJ2-1, the complete variable domain is NAGVMQNPRHLVRRRGQEARLRCSPMKGHSHVYWYRQLPEEGLKFMVYLQKENIIDESGMPKERFSAEFPKEGPSILRIQQVVRGDSAAYFCASSPPNALAGPGDEQFFGPGTRLTVL.

J is TRBJ1-2 and V is TRBV19; D is uncertain. Germline CDR1 is LNHDA and CDR2 is SQIVND (reference sequence). The CDR3 has 13 residues. V was pared by 3 bases and J by 3 bases, with 8 bases between. The CDR3 loop is CASSIGLDYGYTF. As DNA, the CDR3 is TGTGCCAGTAGTATCGGACTCGACTATGGCTACACCTTC.

This clone was seen more than once but under ten times. The CDR3 bases are TGTGCCAGCAGCGAACCGGGACAGGGGAGTGTTGGCGGCGGGGAGCTGTTTTTT. Its protein product is CASSEPGQGSVGGGELFF. This chain uses TRBV7-9 with TRBJ2-2; 10 bases line up with TRBD1. The CDR3 has 18 residues. Germline CDR1 reads SEHNR; CDR2 reads FQNEAQ (reference sequence). V shed 5 bases and J 7 bases; nucleotides not matched to a gene: 16.

The chain combines TRBV19 with TRBJ2-5, with a weak D call TRBD1 (6 bases). Germline CDR1 and CDR2: LNHDA and SQIVND (reference sequence). This CDR3 has 16 residues. The ends were cut back, 3 bases at V and 4 bases at J, with 18 bases in the middle. The CDR3: CASSIRGSRGLETQYF. DNA for the CDR3: TGTGCCAGTAGTATCAGGGGATCCAGGGGCCTAGAGACCCAGTACTTC.

The V gene is TRBV5-6, the J gene TRBJ1-1; 8 bases fit TRBD1. The ends lost 4 bases at V and 4 bases at J; junction bases unmatched: 6. Germline V gene data show CDR1 as SGHDT and CDR2 as YYEEEE. CDR3 length: 14 residues. Here the CDR3 DNA reads TGTGCCAGCAGCGGAACAGGGGGAGTCACTGAAGCTTTCTTT. It specifies CASSGTGGVTEAFF. The whole variable domain, filled in from reference TRBV5-6 and TRBJ1-1, reads DAGVTQSPTHLIKTRGQQVTLRCSPKSGHDTVSWYQQALGQGPQFIFQYYEEEERQRGNFPDRFSGHQFPNYSSELNVNALLLGDSALYLCASSGTGGVTEAFFGQGTRLTVV.

The V gene is TRBV5-1, the J gene TRBJ1-1; D is undetermined. This CDR3 is 13 amino acids long. Looked up from germline, CDR1 is SGHRS and CDR2 is YFSETQ. V was shortened by 4 bases and J by 4 bases, with 11 bases between the two germline ends. The CDR3 coding sequence is TGCGCCAGCAGCCAGACTGAGCTCACTGAAGCTTTCTTT. Amino acids: CASSQTELTEAFF.

This clone was observed a single time. The chain joins TRBV11-2 to TRBJ1-2, with unresolved D. The CDR3 has 13 residues. Germline CDR1 SGHAT, CDR2 FQNNGV. The V gene lost 4 bases and the J gene lost 0 bases, with 6 bases spanning the gap. The CDR3 reads CASSSSANYGYTF. The CDR3 DNA reads TGTGCCAGCAGCTCTAGTGCTAACTATGGCTACACCTTC. Full variable domain (missing parts from reference TRBV11-2 and TRBJ1-2): EAGVAQSPRYKIIEKRQSVAFWCNPISGHATLYWYQQILGQGPKLLIQFQNNGVVDDSQLPKDRFSAERLKGVDSTLKIQPAKLEDSAVYLCASSSSANYGYTFGSGTRLTVV.

The V and J genes are TRBV30 and TRBJ1-4, with D maybe TRBD1 (6 bases). This CDR3 has 15 amino acids. Germline values: CDR1 GTSNPN, CDR2 SVGIG (reference sequence). V shed 5 bases and J shed 7 bases, with 20 bases lying between them. The CDR3 protein is CAWGGAQGSGEKLFF. The CDR3 DNA sequence: TGTGCCTGGGGGGGGGCACAGGGCTCCGGTGAAAAACTGTTTTTT. Full variable domain (outside the CDR3, taken from reference TRBV30 and TRBJ1-4): SQTIHQWPATLVQPVGSPLSLECTVEGTSNPNLYWYRQAAGRGLQLLFYSVGIGQISSEVPQNLSASRPQDRQFILSSKKLLLSDSGFYLCAWGGAQGSGEKLFFGSGTQLSVL.

This chain joins TRBV23-1 and TRBJ2-7; tentative D call: TRBD1 (5 bases). TRBV23-1 is annotated as an ORF whose role is uncertain. The CDR3 spans 16 residues. V dropped 4 bases and J dropped 2 bases, with 18 bases sitting between them. The DNA for the CDR3 is TGCGCCAGCAGTCCCCCCCAAGCAGGGCATCCCTACGAGCAGTACTTC. It specifies CASSPPQAGHPYEQYF.

The table lists this clone with a few counts. Sequence at one end of the junction differs from germline and may be a read error. The chain employs TRBV3-1 (or the pseudogene TRBV3-2) and TRBJ1-1; D is ambiguous. The CDR3 covers 15 residues. Germline V gives CDR1 LGHDT, CDR2 YNNKEL (reference sequence). The CDR3 DNA sequence: TGTGCCAGCACCCAATCCCTGGGGAGGAGGACTGAAGCTTTCTTT. Translating it yields CASTQSLGRRTEAFF.

The chain employs TRBV11-3 and TRBJ2-2; 8 bases map to TRBD2. The CDR3 spans 16 residues. Germline values: CDR1 SGHNT, CDR2 YENEEA. V shed 7 bases and J 1 base; nucleotides not matched to a gene: 8. The CDR3 spells CASTPGGGWNTGELFF. DNA for the CDR3: TGTGCCAGCACCCCGGGGGGGGGCTGGAACACCGGGGAGCTGTTTTTT.